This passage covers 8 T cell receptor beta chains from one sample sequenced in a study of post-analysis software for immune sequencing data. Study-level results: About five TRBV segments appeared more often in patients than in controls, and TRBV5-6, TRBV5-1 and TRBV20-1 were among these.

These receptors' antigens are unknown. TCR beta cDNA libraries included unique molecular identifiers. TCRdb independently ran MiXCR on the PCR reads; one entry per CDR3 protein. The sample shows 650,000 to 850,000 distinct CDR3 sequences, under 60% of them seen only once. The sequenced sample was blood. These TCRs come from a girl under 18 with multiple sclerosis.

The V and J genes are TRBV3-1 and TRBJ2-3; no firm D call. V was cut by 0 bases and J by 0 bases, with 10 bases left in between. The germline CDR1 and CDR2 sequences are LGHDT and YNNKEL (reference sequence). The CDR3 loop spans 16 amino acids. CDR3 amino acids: CASSQDARPSTDTQYF. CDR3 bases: TGTGCCAGCAGCCAAGACGCTAGACCTAGCACAGATACGCAGTATTTT.

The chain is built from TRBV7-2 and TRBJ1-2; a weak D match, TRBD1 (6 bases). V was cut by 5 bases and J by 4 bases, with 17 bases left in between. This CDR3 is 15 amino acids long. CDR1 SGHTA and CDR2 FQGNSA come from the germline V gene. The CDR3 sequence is CASSPRGGVTYGYTF. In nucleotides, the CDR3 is TGTGCCAGCAGCCCAAGGGGGGGGGTGACCTATGGCTACACCTTC.

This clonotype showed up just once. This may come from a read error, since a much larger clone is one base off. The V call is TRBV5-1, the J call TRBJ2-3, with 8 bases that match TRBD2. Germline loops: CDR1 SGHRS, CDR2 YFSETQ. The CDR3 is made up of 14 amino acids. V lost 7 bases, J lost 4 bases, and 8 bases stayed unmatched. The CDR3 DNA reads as TGCGCCAGCGGCTCCGGGACTAGAGCAGATACGCAGTATTTT. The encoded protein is CASGSGTRADTQYF.

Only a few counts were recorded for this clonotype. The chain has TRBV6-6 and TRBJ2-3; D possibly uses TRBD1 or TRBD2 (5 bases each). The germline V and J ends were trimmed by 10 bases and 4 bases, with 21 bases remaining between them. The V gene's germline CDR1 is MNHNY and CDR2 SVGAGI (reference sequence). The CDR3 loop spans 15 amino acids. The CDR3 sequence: CATIPYRDASDTQYF. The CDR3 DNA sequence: TGTGCCACTATCCCCTACCGGGACGCCTCAGATACGCAGTATTTT.

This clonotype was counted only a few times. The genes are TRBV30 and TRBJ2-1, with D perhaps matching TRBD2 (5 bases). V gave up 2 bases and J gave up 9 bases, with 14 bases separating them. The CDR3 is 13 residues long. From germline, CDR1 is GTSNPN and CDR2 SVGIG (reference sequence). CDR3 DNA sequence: TGTGCCTGGAGTTATCGTCGGGGAAGTGAGCAGTTCTTC. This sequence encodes CAWSYRRGSEQFF.

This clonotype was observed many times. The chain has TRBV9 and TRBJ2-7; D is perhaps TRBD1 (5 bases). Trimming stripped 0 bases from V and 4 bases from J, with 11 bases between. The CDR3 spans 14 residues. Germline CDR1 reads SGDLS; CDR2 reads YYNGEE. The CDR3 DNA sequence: TGTGCCAGCAGCGTAGCGGACACTGAATACGAGCAGTACTTC. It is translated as CASSVADTEYEQYF.

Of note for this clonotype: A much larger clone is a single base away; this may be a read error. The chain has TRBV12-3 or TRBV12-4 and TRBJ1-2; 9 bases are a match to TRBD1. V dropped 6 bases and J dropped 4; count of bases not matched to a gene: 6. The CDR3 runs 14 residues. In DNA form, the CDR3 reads TGTGCCAGCAGCCCCGGGACAGGGACCTATGGCTACACCTTC. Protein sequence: CASSPGTGTYGYTF.

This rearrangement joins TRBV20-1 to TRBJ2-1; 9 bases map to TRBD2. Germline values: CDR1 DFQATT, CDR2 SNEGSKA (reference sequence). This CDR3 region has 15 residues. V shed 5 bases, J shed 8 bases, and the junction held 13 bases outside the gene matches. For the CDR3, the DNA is TGCAGTGCTCATACCGGGACTAGCTATGGGGATGAGCAGTTCTTC. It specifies CSAHTGTSYGDEQFF.